Below, 32 T cell receptor beta chains from the same sample are listed, as sequenced in a study of metastatic and nonmetastatic thyroid tumors. Thyroid surgery had not been preceded by any treatment in any patient. From the PCR reads, TCRdb re-called clones with MiXCR. The profile shows more than 40,000 clones, 25% to 35% of them singletons. The sequenced material came from blood. Receptor source: a male donor with papillary thyroid cancer or a benign thyroid nodule (not recorded which). Some clones in this sample may be carry-over from other donors' samples.

This clone has more than one count but fewer than ten. This chain joins TRBV2 and TRBJ2-7, with 8 nucleotides matching TRBD2. The CDR3 runs to 13 residues. Germline CDR1 reads SNHLY; CDR2 reads FYNNEI. Germline trimming cut 5 bases from V and 5 bases from J; bases unmatched to any gene: 5. CDR3 bases: TGTGCCAGCAGTAACCCCGGGGGGGACGAGCAGTACTTC. This codes for CASSNPGGDEQYF.

To note about this clone: An end of the junction differs from the germline gene, which may be a read error. The J gene is TRBJ2-6, the V gene TRBV6-4; D gene uncertain. In germline, CDR1 is MRHNA, CDR2 SNTAGT. The CDR3 loop spans 16 amino acids. This CDR3 reads CASSVADPSRANVLTF. CDR3 coding DNA: TGTGCCAGCAGTGTCGCGGACCCCTCTCGGGCCAACGTCCTGACTTTC.

The chain is built from TRBV20-1 and TRBJ2-1, with 12 bases that match TRBD2. V lost 3 bases and J lost 0; bases outside the gene matches: 3. In germline, CDR1 is DFQATT, CDR2 SNEGSKA (reference sequence). This CDR3 spans 16 amino acids. The CDR3 here is CSASTSGRSSYNEQFF. In nucleotides, the CDR3 is TGCAGTGCTAGCACTAGCGGGAGGAGCTCCTACAATGAGCAGTTCTTC.

This rearrangement joins TRBV12-3 or TRBV12-4 to TRBJ1-2, with TRBD1 identical over 10 bases. The CDR3 covers 13 residues. The V and J ends lost 8 bases and 6 bases, in that order; junction bases with no gene match: 6. CDR3 coding DNA: TGTGCCAGCCTGGACAGGGGGTTCGATGGCTACACCTTC. Translated: CASLDRGFDGYTF.

The rearrangement joins TRBV6-1 to TRBJ2-7, with D possibly matching TRBD1 (5 bases). Trimming shortened V by 0 bases and J by 0 bases, and 9 bases separated the two germline ends. The length of the CDR3 is 15 residues. Per the germline V gene, CDR1 is MNHNS and CDR2 is SASEGT. The CDR3 bases are TGTGCCAGCAGTGAAGCTACAGGTAGCTCCTACGAGCAGTACTTC. Protein: CASSEATGSSYEQYF.

The chain combines TRBV6-1 with TRBJ1-6, with TRBD1 identical over 7 bases. This CDR3 spans 14 amino acids. Germline-derived CDR1 and CDR2 are MNHNS and SASEGT. With 1 base clipped from V and 13 bases from J, the junction kept 7 bases outside the gene matches. The CDR3 loop is CASSEVTGARPLHF. The CDR3 bases are TGTGCCAGCAGTGAAGTAACAGGGGCGCGTCCCCTCCACTTT.

This clone was seen ten or more times. The chain links TRBV3-1 to TRBJ2-7, with a possible D match to TRBD2 (5 bases). The CDR3 runs 13 residues. Germline-derived CDR1 and CDR2 are LGHDT and YNNKEL (reference sequence). Trimming removed 3 bases from V and 2 bases from J, with 8 bases in between. CDR3 DNA: TGTGCCAGCAGCCATGGACTCGCCTACGAGCAGTACTTC. Protein: CASSHGLAYEQYF.

This clone was observed many times. Since a much larger clone is just one base distant, this may be a read error. V is TRBV11-3 and J is TRBJ1-4; 7 positions agree with TRBD1. Germline V CDR1 and CDR2: SGHNT, YENEEA. The CDR3 is made up of 16 amino acids. For the CDR3, the DNA is TGTGCCAGCAGCTTCGGACAGGAAGCAACTAGTGAAAAACTGTTTTTT. It is translated as CASSFGQEATSEKLFF.

J is TRBJ2-7 and V is TRBV6-1; 10 positions agree with TRBD2. Germline trimming cut 4 bases from V and 3 bases from J; bases unmatched to any gene: 6. Germline CDR1 reads MNHNS; CDR2 reads SASEGT. CDR3 size: 15 residues. CDR3 in DNA: TGTGCCAGCAGTGCCATGACTAGCGGGCGCTACGAGCAGTACTTC. Translating gives CASSAMTSGRYEQYF.

This clone was counted between two and nine times. A read error may produce the germline difference seen at one junction end. V usage is TRBV2 and J usage is TRBJ2-7, with a possible D match to TRBD1 (5 bases). The CDR3 is 13 amino acids. Germline CDR1 and CDR2: SNHLY and FYNNEI. The CDR3 coding sequence is TGTGCCACCAACCTGGGGCCGAGGTACGAGCAGTGCTTC. Protein sequence: CATNLGPRYEQCF.

This clone was seen just once. The junction and the germline gene differ at one end; a read error may be behind it. The V and J genes are TRBV5-1 and TRBJ2-3, with 10 bases aligning to TRBD1. This CDR3 has 17 residues. CDR1 and CDR2 (germline): SGHRS, YFSETQ. This CDR3 is CASRDRGRLGASDSQYF. For the CDR3, the DNA is TGCGCCAGCCGGGACAGGGGACGACTGGGAGCATCAGATTCGCAGTATTTT.

This clone showed up many times. V usage is TRBV4-2 and J usage is TRBJ2-3; possibly TRBD2 for D (6 bases). V lost 4 bases and J lost 0, with 17 bases in between. CDR3 length equals 17 residues. The germline V gene has CDR1 LGHNA and CDR2 YNFKEQ. The CDR3 loop reads CASSPLQGGGSTDTQYF. CDR3 DNA sequence: TGTGCCAGCAGCCCACTCCAGGGTGGGGGGAGCACAGATACGCAGTATTTT.

This clone came up many times. The J gene is TRBJ1-5, the V gene TRBV5-1; a possible D gene is TRBD1 (5 bases). Per the germline V gene, CDR1 is SGHRS and CDR2 is YFSETQ. Trimming pared 0 bases from V and 4 bases from J, leaving 20 bases between. The CDR3 spans 18 residues. CDR3 bases: TGCGCCAGCAGCTTGGGAGCGGGGGGGATCCCCTTAAATCAGCCCCAGCATTTT. Its translation is CASSLGAGGIPLNQPQHF. Based on the CDR3 plus reference TRBV5-1 and TRBJ1-5, the full variable domain is KAGVTQTPRYLIKTRGQQVTLSCSPISGHRSVSWYQQTPGQGLQFLFEYFSETQRNKGNFPGRFSGRQFSNSRSEMNVSTLELGDSALYLCASSLGAGGIPLNQPQHFGDGTRLSIL.

The chain combines TRBV6-2 or TRBV6-3 with TRBJ2-7, with D possibly being TRBD2 (6 bases). There are 13 residues in the CDR3. CDR1 is MNHEY and CDR2 is SVGEGT in the germline V gene. V was clipped by 4 bases and J by 3 bases, with 10 bases between them. The CDR3 DNA reads TGTGCCAGCAGTTTACTAGCTTTCTACGAGCAGTACTTC. This codes for CASSLLAFYEQYF.

This clone was counted ten times or more. This sequence joins TRBV9 and TRBJ2-7, with TRBD1 identical over 7 bases. The CDR3 consists of 14 residues. CDR1 and CDR2 (germline): SGDLS, YYNGEE. With 3 bases clipped from V and 0 bases from J, the junction kept 3 bases outside the gene matches. The DNA for the CDR3 is TGTGCCAGCAGCGCTGGACAGGACTCCTACGAGCAGTACTTC. Its protein is CASSAGQDSYEQYF.

At least ten counts were recorded for this clone. The chain recombines TRBV18 with TRBJ2-5; D possibly corresponds to TRBD1 (6 bases). In germline, CDR1 is KGHSH, CDR2 LQKENI. This CDR3 comprises 14 residues. The V gene lost 2 bases and the J gene lost 12 bases, with 19 bases spanning the gap. The CDR3 sequence: CASSPSLGEAGEYF. In DNA, the CDR3 is TGTGCCAGCTCACCATCTTTGGGAGAGGCAGGGGAGTACTTC.

This chain links TRBV4-1 with TRBJ2-7, with D unresolved. V was clipped by 1 base and J by 4 bases, with 17 bases between them. Germline V CDR1 and CDR2: MGHRA, YSYEKL. The CDR3 loop spans 16 amino acids. The CDR3 loop reads CASSQGHLTEPYEQYF. CDR3 bases: TGCGCCAGCAGCCAAGGCCACCTGACGGAGCCTTACGAGCAGTACTTC.

With regard to this clone: The CDR3 does not end in the conserved phenylalanine or tryptophan, so this is likely a read error. V usage is TRBV11-1 and J usage is TRBJ2-5, with D perhaps assigned TRBD1 or TRBD2 (6 bases each). This CDR3 has 14 residues. CDR1 and CDR2 (germline): SGHAT, FQDESV (reference sequence). This chain's CDR3 is CASRLGRGGETQYY. CDR3 sequence (DNA): TGTGCCAGCAGGTTAGGGAGAGGGGGGGAGACCCAGTACTAC.

This clone was detected many times. V is TRBV5-4 and J is TRBJ2-2; a weak D match, TRBD1 (5 bases). Between the trimmed V and J ends, which lost 1 base and 0 bases, there was a span of 13 bases. This CDR3 has 17 residues. Germline lookup yields CDR1 SGHNT and CDR2 YYREEE (reference sequence). CDR3 coding DNA: TGTGCCAGCAGCTTGTGGATGTTAGGGGCGAACACCGGGGAGCTGTTTTTT. Its translation: CASSLWMLGANTGELFF. The full variable domain, rest sourced from reference TRBV5-4 and TRBJ2-2, is ETGVTQSPTHLIKTRGQQVTLRCSSQSGHNTVSWYQQALGQGPQFIFQYYREEENGRGNFPPRFSGLQFPNYSSELNVNALELDDSALYLCASSLWMLGANTGELFFGEGSRLTVL.

The V gene is TRBV6-1, the J gene TRBJ1-5; no definite D call. This CDR3 has 14 amino acids. Trimming left V 6 bases short and J 11 bases short, with 20 bases between. From germline, CDR1 is MNHNS and CDR2 SASEGT. CDR3 bases: TGTGCCAGCAGCCGGGATGGTGGGGTATTGTCCCAGCATTTT. Translating gives CASSRDGGVLSQHF.

This chain links TRBV4-1 with TRBJ2-2; 14 bases agree with TRBD2. Trimming removed 5 bases from V and 1 base from J; junction bases left unmatched: 6. This CDR3 spans 18 amino acids. Germline-derived CDR1 and CDR2 are MGHRA and YSYEKL. The CDR3 here is CASSTGTSGSWNTGELFF. CDR3 sequence (DNA): TGCGCCAGCAGCACCGGGACTAGCGGGAGTTGGAACACCGGGGAGCTGTTTTTT.

This clone was seen a handful of times. The chain uses TRBV6-1 and TRBJ1-1, with D maybe TRBD1 (5 bases). CDR3 length: 13 amino acids. The V end was cut by 8 bases, the J end by 0 bases, with 10 bases between. CDR1 and CDR2 from the germline V gene are MNHNS and SASEGT. The DNA of the CDR3 is TGTGCCAGCGGCACAGGCATGAACACTGAAGCTTTCTTT. Its protein product is CASGTGMNTEAFF.

This chain uses TRBV20-1 with TRBJ1-4, with 9 positions matching TRBD1. The J segment lost 8 bases and the V segment lost 2 bases, leaving 6 bases of the junction unmatched. This CDR3 has 14 amino acids. CDR1 and CDR2 from the germline V gene are DFQATT and SNEGSKA (reference sequence). CDR3 coding DNA: TGCAGTGCTAGATTTGACAGGGGGGACGAAAAACTGTTTTTT. Residues: CSARFDRGDEKLFF.

This clone appeared a few times. The chain has TRBV6-1 and TRBJ1-2, with D tentatively TRBD1 (5 bases). V lost 4 bases and J 0 bases, leaving 12 bases between the germline ends. The CDR3 runs to 15 residues. Germline assignment: CDR1 MNHNS and CDR2 SASEGT. The DNA for the CDR3 is TGTGCCAGCAGTGGCCATTCGGGACCTAACTATGGCTACACCTTC. This sequence encodes CASSGHSGPNYGYTF.

This clone has ten or more counts. The CDR3: CASSQRGAGTDTQYF. CDR3 in DNA: TGTGCCAGCAGCCAAAGGGGGGCGGGCACAGATACGCAGTATTTT. J is TRBJ2-3 and V is TRBV3-1; D is tentatively TRBD1 or TRBD2 (6 bases each). The germline V and J ends were trimmed by 2 bases and 1 base, with 10 bases remaining between them. The CDR3 sequence is 15 residues long. Germline assignment: CDR1 LGHDT and CDR2 YNNKEL (reference sequence).

A few counts support this clone. The CDR3 bases are TGTGCCAGCAGTTTCCCCGACAGGGACTATGGCTACACCTTC. Translated: CASSFPDRDYGYTF. This chain joins TRBV28 and TRBJ1-2; 7 nucleotides line up with TRBD1. Trimming removed 3 bases from V and 3 bases from J; junction bases left unmatched: 4. CDR1 and CDR2 from the germline V gene are MDHEN and SYDVKM. The CDR3 spans 14 residues.

The chain employs TRBV24-1 and TRBJ1-2; TRBD1 is a possible D gene (5 bases). V was shortened by 3 bases and J by 0 bases, with 10 bases between the two germline ends. Germline V CDR1 and CDR2: KGHDR, SFDVKD. This CDR3 is built from 15 residues. The CDR3 DNA is TGTGCCACCAGTGATGACAGAGACCCTAACTATGGCTACACCTTC. As protein: CATSDDRDPNYGYTF.

This clone came up many times. The chain has TRBV4-1 and TRBJ2-7; the match to TRBD1 covers 8 bases. The CDR3 loop spans 18 amino acids. V was pared by 1 base and J by 3 bases, with 14 bases of the junction left unmatched. In germline, CDR1 is MGHRA, CDR2 YSYEKL. CDR3 loop: CASSQGGQVNGLFYEQYF. The CDR3 bases are TGCGCCAGCAGCCAAGGGGGACAGGTTAATGGCTTGTTCTACGAGCAGTACTTC.

In its sample, this clone was seen a few times. At one boundary the junction diverges from the germline segment, which might be a read error. The chain joins TRBV5-1 to TRBJ2-3; tentatively, D is TRBD2 (5 bases). CDR1 and CDR2 (germline): SGHRS, YFSETQ. There are 15 residues in the CDR3. This chain's CDR3 is CASSLGTGNTDSQNF. DNA for the CDR3: TGCGCCAGCAGCTTGGGGACTGGAAACACAGATTCGCAGAATTTT.

This chain joins TRBV20-1 and TRBJ2-7; 7 nucleotides align to TRBD1. The CDR3 runs 14 residues. Germline-derived CDR1 and CDR2 are DFQATT and SNEGSKA (reference sequence). The CDR3 here is CSASLRTGTYEQYF. The CDR3 nucleotides are TGCAGCGCCTCCCTTAGGACAGGAACCTACGAGCAGTACTTC.

The V call is TRBV5-1, the J call TRBJ2-2; TRBD2 might be the D (6 bases). With 3 bases removed from V and 6 bases from J, the gap between germline ends came to 12 bases. The V gene's germline CDR1 is SGHRS and CDR2 YFSETQ. CDR3 length: 14 residues. Here the CDR3 reads CASSSRLGSGELFF. CDR3 DNA: TGCGCCAGCAGCTCTAGACTAGGCTCCGGGGAGCTGTTTTTT. The full variable domain, in which reference TRBV5-1 and TRBJ2-2 provide the parts outside the CDR3, is KAGVTQTPRYLIKTRGQQVTLSCSPISGHRSVSWYQQTPGQGLQFLFEYFSETQRNKGNFPGRFSGRQFSNSRSEMNVSTLELGDSALYLCASSSRLGSGELFFGEGSRLTVL.

This clone was seen at least ten times. This chain connects TRBV6-1 to TRBJ1-2, with 7 bases lining up with TRBD1. V lost 6 bases, J lost 6 bases, and 7 bases stayed unmatched. Germline V CDR1 and CDR2: MNHNS, SASEGT. The CDR3 sequence is 13 residues long. DNA for the CDR3: TGTGCCAGCAGCCGTGACAGGGTAAATGGCTACACCTTC. Translating gives CASSRDRVNGYTF.